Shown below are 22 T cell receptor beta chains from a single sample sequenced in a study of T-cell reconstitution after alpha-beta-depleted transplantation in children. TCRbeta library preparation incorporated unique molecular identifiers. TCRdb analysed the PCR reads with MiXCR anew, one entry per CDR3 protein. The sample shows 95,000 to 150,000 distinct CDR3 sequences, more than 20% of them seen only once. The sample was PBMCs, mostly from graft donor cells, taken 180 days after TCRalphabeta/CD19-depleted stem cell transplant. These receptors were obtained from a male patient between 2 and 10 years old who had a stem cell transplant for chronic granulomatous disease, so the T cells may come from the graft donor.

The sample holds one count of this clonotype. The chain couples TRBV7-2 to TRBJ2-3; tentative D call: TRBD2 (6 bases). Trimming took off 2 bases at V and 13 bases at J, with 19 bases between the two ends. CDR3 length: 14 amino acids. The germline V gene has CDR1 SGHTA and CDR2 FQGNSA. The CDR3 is CASSLSRAVPSEYF. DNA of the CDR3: TGTGCCAGCAGCTTAAGCCGTGCGGTTCCTAGCGAGTATTTT.

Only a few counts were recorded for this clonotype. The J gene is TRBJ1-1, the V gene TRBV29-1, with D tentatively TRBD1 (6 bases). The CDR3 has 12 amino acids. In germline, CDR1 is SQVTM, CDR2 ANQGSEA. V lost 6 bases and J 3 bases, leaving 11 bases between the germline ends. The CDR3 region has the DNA TGCAGCGTGTACAGGGCGGACACTGAAGCTTTCTTT. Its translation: CSVYRADTEAFF.

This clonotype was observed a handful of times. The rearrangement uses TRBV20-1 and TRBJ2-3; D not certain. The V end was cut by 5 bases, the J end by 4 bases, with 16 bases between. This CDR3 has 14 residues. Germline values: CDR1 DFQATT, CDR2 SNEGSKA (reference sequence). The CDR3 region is CSAPDGLDSDTQYF. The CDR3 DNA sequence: TGCAGTGCTCCGGACGGTCTTGACTCAGATACGCAGTATTTT.

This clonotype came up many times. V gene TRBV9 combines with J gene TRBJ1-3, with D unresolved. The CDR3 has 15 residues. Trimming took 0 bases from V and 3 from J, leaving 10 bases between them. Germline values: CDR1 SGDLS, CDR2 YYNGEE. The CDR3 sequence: CASSVEMTIGNTIYF. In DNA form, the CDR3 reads TGTGCCAGCAGCGTAGAAATGACGATTGGAAACACCATATATTTT.

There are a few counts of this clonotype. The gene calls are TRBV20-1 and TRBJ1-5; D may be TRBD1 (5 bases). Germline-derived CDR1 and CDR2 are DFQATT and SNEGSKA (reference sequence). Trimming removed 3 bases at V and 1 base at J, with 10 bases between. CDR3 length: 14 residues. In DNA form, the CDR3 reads TGCAGTGCTAGCCGGGGCATGAGCAATCAGCCCCAGCATTTT. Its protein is CSASRGMSNQPQHF.

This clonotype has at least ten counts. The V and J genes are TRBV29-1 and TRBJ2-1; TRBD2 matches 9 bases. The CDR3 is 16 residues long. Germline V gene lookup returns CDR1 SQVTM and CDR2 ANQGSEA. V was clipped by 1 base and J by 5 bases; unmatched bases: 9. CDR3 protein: CSVEGVLREGDNEQFF. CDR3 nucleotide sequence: TGCAGCGTTGAAGGAGTATTGCGGGAGGGTGACAATGAGCAGTTCTTC.

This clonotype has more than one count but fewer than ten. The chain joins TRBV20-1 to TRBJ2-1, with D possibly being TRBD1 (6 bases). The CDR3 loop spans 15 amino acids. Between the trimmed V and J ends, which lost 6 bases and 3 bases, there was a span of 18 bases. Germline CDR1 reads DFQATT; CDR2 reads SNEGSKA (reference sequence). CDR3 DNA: TGCAGTGCAACTACCGGGACAACTTACTACAATGAGCAGTTCTTC. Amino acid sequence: CSATTGTTYYNEQFF.

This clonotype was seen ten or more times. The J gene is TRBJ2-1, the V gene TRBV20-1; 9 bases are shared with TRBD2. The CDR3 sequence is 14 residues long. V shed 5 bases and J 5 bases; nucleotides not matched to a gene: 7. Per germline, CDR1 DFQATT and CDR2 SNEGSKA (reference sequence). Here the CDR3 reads CSAPTRGRDNEQFF. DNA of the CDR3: TGCAGTGCTCCGACTCGCGGGAGGGACAATGAGCAGTTCTTC.

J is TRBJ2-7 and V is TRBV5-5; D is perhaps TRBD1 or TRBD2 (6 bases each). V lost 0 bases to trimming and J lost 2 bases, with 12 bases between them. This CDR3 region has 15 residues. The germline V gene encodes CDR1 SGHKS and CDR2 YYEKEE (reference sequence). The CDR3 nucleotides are TGTGCCAGCAGCTTGGCCTCAGGGGAGGCCTACGAGCAGTACTTC. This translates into CASSLASGEAYEQYF.

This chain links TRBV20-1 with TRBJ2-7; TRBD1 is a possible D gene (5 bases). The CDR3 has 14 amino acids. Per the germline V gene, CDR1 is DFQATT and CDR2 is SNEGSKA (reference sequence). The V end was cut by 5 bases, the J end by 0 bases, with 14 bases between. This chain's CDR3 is CSAPQAQGSYEQYF. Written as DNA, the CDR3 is TGCAGTGCTCCACAGGCCCAGGGCTCCTACGAGCAGTACTTC.

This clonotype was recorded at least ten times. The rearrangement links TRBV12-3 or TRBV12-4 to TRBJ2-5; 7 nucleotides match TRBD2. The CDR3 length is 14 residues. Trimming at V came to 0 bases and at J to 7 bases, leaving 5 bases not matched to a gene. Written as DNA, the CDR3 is TGTGCCAGCAGTTTAGCGGGAGGGGTTGGGACCCAGTACTTC. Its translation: CASSLAGGVGTQYF.

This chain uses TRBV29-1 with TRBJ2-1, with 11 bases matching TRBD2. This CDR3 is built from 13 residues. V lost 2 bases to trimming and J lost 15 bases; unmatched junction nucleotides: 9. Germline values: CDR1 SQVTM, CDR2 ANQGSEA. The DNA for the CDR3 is TGCAGCGTTGAAACCCTACTAGCGGGAGTCACGTTCTTC. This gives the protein CSVETLLAGVTFF.

The CDR3 coding sequence is TGTGCCAGCAGCTCGGGACTGTGGGAGCGGGAGCTTTACGAGCAGTACTTC. Its protein is CASSSGLWERELYEQYF. The chain carries TRBV11-2 and TRBJ2-7, with TRBD2 matching 8 bases. Germline V gives CDR1 SGHAT, CDR2 FQNNGV. CDR3 length: 17 amino acids. V shed 4 bases and J 4 bases; nucleotides not matched to a gene: 15.

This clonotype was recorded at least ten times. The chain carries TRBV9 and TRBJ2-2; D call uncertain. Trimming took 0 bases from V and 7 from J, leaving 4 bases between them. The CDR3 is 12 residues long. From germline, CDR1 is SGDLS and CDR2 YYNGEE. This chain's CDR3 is CASSVEGGELFF. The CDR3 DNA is TGTGCCAGCAGCGTAGAAGGCGGGGAGCTGTTTTTT.

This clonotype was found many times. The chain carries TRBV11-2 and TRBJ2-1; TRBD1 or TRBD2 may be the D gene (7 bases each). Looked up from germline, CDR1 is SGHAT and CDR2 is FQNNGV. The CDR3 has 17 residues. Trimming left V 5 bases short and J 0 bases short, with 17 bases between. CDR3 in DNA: TGTGCCAGCAGCAATAACAGGGGACTAAGCTCCTACAATGAGCAGTTCTTC. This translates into CASSNNRGLSSYNEQFF.

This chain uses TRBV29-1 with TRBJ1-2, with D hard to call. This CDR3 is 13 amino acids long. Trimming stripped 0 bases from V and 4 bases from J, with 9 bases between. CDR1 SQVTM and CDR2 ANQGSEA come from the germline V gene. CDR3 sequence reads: CSVEERYLYGYTF. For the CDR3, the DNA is TGCAGCGTTGAAGAACGCTACCTCTATGGCTACACCTTC.

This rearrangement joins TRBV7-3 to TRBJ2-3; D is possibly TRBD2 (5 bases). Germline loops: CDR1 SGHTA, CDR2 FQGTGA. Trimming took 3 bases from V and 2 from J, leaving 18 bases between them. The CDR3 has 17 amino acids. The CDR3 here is CASSFKAGEEYTDTQYF. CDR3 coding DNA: TGTGCCAGCAGCTTCAAGGCGGGCGAGGAGTACACAGATACGCAGTATTTT.

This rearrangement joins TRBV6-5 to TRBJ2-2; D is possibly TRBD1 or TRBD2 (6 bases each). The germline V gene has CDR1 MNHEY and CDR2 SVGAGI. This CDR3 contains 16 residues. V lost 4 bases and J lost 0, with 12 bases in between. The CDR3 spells CASSSGALANTGELFF. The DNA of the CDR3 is TGTGCCAGCAGTTCGGGGGCCCTCGCGAACACCGGGGAGCTGTTTTTT.

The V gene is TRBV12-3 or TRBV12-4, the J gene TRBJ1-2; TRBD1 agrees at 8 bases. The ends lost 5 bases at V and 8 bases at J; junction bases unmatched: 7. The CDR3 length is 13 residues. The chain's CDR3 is CASSPDRVVGYTF. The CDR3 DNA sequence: TGTGCCAGCAGTCCGGACAGGGTAGTGGGCTACACCTTC.

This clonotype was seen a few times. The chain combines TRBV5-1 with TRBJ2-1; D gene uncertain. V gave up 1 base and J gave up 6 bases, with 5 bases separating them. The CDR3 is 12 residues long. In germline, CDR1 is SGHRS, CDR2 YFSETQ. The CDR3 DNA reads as TGCGCCAGCAGCTTGACCACCAATGAGCAGTTCTTC. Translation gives CASSLTTNEQFF.

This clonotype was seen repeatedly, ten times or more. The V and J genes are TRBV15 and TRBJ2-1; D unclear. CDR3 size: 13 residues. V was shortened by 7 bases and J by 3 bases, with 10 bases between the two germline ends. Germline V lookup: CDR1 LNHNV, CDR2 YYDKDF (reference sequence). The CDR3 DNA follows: TGTGCCACCAAAGGATTAAACTACAATGAGCAGTTCTTC. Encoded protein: CATKGLNYNEQFF.

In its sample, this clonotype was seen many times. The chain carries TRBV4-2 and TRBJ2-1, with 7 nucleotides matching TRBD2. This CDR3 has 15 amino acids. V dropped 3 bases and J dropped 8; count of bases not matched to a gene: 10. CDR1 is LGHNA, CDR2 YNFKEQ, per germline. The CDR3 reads CASSHLAGPRDEQFF. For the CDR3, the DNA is TGTGCCAGCAGCCATTTAGCGGGCCCACGGGATGAGCAGTTCTTC.